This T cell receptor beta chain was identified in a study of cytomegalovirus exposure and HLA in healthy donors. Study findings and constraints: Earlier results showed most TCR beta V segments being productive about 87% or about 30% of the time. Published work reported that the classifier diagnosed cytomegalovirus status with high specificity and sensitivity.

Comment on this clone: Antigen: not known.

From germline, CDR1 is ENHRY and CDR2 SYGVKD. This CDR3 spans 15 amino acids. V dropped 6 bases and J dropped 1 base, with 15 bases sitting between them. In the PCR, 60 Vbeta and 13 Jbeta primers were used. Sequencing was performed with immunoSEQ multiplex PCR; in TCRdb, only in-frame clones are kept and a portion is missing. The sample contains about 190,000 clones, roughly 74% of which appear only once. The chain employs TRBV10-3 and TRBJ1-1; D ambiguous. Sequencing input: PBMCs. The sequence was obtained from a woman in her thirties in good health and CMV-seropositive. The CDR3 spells CAISARMSENTEAFF. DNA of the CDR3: TGTGCCATCAGCGCTCGAATGAGCGAGAACACTGAAGCTTTCTTT.